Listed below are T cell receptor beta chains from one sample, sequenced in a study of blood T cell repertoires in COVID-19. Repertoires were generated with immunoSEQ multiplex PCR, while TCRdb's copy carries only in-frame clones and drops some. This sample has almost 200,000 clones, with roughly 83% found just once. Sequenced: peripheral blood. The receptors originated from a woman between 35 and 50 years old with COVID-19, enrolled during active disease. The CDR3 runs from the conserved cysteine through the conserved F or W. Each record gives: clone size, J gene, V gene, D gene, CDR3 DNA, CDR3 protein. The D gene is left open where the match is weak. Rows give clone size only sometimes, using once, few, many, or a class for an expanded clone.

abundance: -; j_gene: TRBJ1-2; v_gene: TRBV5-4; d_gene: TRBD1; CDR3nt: TGTGCCAGCAGCACTCAGGGGGGCGCGATGCAAGGCTACACCTTC; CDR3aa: CASSTQGGAMQGYTF
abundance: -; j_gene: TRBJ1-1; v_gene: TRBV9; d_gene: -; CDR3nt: TGTGCCAGCAGCCTAGGCCCCCACCCGGCGGACACTGAAGCTTTCTTT; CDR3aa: CASSLGPHPADTEAFF
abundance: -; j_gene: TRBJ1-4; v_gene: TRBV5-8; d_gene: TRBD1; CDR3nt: TGTGCCAGCAGAGTTGTGGGGACAGGGGGTGAAAAACTGTTTTTT; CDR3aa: CASRVVGTGGEKLFF
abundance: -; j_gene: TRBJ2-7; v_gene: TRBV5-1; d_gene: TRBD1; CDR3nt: TGCGCCAGCAGTTATCAGACAGGGCAGCTCTCCTACGAGCAGTACTTC; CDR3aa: CASSYQTGQLSYEQYF
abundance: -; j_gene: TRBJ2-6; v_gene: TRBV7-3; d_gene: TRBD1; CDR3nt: TGTGCCAGCAGCGCTAGACAGGGAAGAGCTGGGGCCAACGTCCTGACTTTC; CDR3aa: CASSARQGRAGANVLTF
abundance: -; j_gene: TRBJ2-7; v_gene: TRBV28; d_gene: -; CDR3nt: TGTGCCAGCAGTTTCCCCGAGGACAGCAATACCTACGAGCAGTACTTC; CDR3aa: CASSFPEDSNTYEQYF
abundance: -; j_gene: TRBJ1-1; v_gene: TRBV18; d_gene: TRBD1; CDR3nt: TGTGCCAGCTCCCCAAAGACAGGGCGGGGCACTGAAGCTTTCTTT; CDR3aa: CASSPKTGRGTEAFF
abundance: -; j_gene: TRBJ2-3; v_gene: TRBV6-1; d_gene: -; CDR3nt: TGTGCCAGCAGTGAAGTGGTAGGCGGTACGCAGTATTTT; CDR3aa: CASSEVVGGTQYF
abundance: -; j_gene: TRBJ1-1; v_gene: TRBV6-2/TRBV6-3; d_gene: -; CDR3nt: TGTGCCAGCAGTAAACCTTTCGGGCGGGCGACCATGAACACTGAAGCTTTCTTT; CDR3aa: CASSKPFGRATMNTEAFF
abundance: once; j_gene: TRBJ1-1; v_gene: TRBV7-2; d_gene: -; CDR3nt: TGTGCCAGCAGCCAACGGGGGGGAGGGAACACTGAAGCTTTCTTT; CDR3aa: CASSQRGGGNTEAFF
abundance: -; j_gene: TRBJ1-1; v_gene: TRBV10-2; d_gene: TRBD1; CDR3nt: TGCGCCAGCGGGGACAGAGCTATCATGAACACTGAAGCTTTCTTT; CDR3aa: CASGDRAIMNTEAFF
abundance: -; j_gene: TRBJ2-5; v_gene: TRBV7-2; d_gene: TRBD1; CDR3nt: TGTGCCAGCACCTGGCCGGGACAGGGAGCGGAGACCCAGTACTTC; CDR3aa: CASTWPGQGAETQYF
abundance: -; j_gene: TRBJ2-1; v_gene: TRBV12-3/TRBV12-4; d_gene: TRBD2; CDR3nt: TGTGCCACCCGGACTAGCGGATACAATGAGCAGTTCTTC; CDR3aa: CATRTSGYNEQFF
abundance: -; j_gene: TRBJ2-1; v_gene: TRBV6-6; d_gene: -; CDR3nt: TGTGCCAGCAGTCCCTGGAACCAGGGAAGAAGCTCCTACAATGAGCAGTTCTTC; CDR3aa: CASSPWNQGRSSYNEQFF
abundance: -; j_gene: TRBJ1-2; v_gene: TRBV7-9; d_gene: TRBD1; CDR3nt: TGTGCCAGCAGCTCTCAGGGGGCGCGGTGGGGCTACACCTTC; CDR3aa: CASSSQGARWGYTF
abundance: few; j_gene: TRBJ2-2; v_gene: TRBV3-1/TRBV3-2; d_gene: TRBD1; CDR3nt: TGTGCCAGCAGCCTACAGGGGGACTACACCGGGGAGCTGTTTTTT; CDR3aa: CASSLQGDYTGELFF
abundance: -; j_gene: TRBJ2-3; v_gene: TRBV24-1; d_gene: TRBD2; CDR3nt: TGTGCCACCAGTGAATCTAGCGGGGGGGCTCTTGGAGATACGCAGTATTTT; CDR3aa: CATSESSGGALGDTQYF
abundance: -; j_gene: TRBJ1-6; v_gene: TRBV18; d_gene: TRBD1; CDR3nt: TGTGCCAGCTCACCACCGGTACAGGGGGATTCACCCCTCCACTTT; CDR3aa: CASSPPVQGDSPLHF
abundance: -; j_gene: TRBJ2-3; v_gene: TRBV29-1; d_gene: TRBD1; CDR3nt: TGCAGCGTCCTCGGACCGGGACAGGGAGCCACAGATACGCAGTATTTT; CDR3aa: CSVLGPGQGATDTQYF
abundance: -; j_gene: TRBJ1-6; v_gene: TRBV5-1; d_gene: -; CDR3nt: TGCGCCAGCAGCGACAGCTCCTATAATTCACCCCTCCACTTT; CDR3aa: CASSDSSYNSPLHF